The entry below gives a single T cell receptor (beta chain) sequence along with its context. The data were obtained in a study of blood T cell repertoires in COVID-19. As for the study in general: Acute and convalescent COVID-19 samples came from the United States, Italy and Spain. PBMCs, B-cell-depleted T cells, or T cells were the source of the cDNA or gDNA that made up the material.

CDR3 length: 16 amino acids. The V end lost 3 bases, the J end lost 0 bases, and 13 bases lay between the germline ends. CDR1 and CDR2 from the germline V gene are SGDLS and YYNGEE. Original methodology: The assay estimated nucleated cells by amplifying reference gene primers. Profiling relied on immunoSEQ multiplex PCR, and the TCRdb table lists in-frame clones only, not all of them. V, J and clone size derive from that table, while D and trimming were established from the DNA sequence. The sample consists of 200,000 to 250,000 clones, about 84% of them appearing once. The rearrangement links TRBV9 to TRBJ2-1; the D gene is possibly TRBD1 (6 bases). Sequenced: peripheral blood. This clonotype was sampled from a man at least 80 years old with acute or convalescent COVID-19. CDR3 region: CASSATTGRSYNEQFF. CDR3 bases: TGTGCCAGCAGCGCCACAACAGGGCGCTCCTACAATGAGCAGTTCTTC.